This TCR beta chain was sequenced for a study of T-cell memory formation after mild COVID-19 (dated by TCRdb to the early 2020s). Background on the whole study: Most TCR sequence clusters were specific to one of the two donors. The cohort was made up of two young adult volunteers, one female and one male, who were previously healthy. Longitudinal TCRalpha and TCRbeta repertoire sequencing tracked T-cell clones expanding and contracting after mild COVID-19 in a couple of donors.

Results the study describes overall, beyond this receptor: Balanced CD4/CD8 phenotypes were observed for clones contracting from day 15 to 85, whereas a bias towards CD4+ was observed for a second wave of clones expanding from day 15 to 37. SARS-CoV-2 specificity was not confirmed for the second-wave clones peaking on day 37. Contracting CD4+ clones were found mainly in CM and EM memory subsets, while CD8+ clones were enriched in EMRA. Some responding clones were found in pre-infection memory, which suggests that pre-existing cross-reactive memory T cells took part in the SARS-CoV-2 response. The study included only a couple of mild cases, and larger cohorts that include severe cases with pre-infection samples were judged to be necessary.

In its sample, this clonotype was seen a few times. Its recognized antigen is unknown. No per-base quality is available; no much larger clone lies one base away. The germline V gene encodes CDR1 LNHDA and CDR2 SQIVND (reference sequence). The CDR3, cysteine through phenylalanine, is 11 amino acids long. Only CDR3 DNA remains: 33 bases, in frame from the first base. V and J lose 5 bases and 14 bases, and a span of 13 bases separates them. PBMCs were isolated by Ficoll-Paque density gradient centrifugation. Sequencer: Illumina NovaSeq 6000. TCRalpha and TCRbeta cDNA libraries were built by 5'RACE with constant-segment primers, adding sample barcodes and unique molecular identifiers. RNA was extracted from every sample with Trizol reagent. Libraries were amplified in two PCR steps, with a second sample barcode and Illumina TruSeq adapters added in the second step. The libraries were sequenced on an Illumina NovaSeq using 2 x 150 bp paired-end reads. From the authors' description of their analysis: With migec v1.2.7, reads were demultiplexed and then collapsed into UMI-guided consensus sequences. Using mixcr v2.1.11, UMI consensuses were aligned to TRA and TRB V and J templates and then assembled into clonotypes. A clonotype was counted as expanded or contracted only if both edgeR and NoisET called the change significant, with noise models trained on biological replicates. For edgeR calls, the thresholds were a false discovery rate-adjusted p below 0.01 and a log2 fold-change of 1. As an exploratory analysis of dynamics, max-normalized trajectories of the 1000 most abundant clonotypes were examined with PCA combined with hierarchical clustering. Separately sequenced CD4+ and CD8+ repertoires were used to assign a CD4 or CD8 phenotype to each responding clone. TCRdb passed the public sequencing reads through fastp at Q25 and MiXCR, retaining productive beta sequences. Rows merge per CDR3 protein into single entries with the most common DNA and genes. The V and J calls and clone size are TCRdb's, not the authors'. The sample table shows 550,000 to 650,000 distinct CDR3 sequences, and around 16% are seen once. The ten most abundant clones make up about 8.1% of the sample.

The rearranged chain carries TRBV19 and TRBJ2-1; the D gene is possibly TRBD2, with 6 bases matching. The sequenced sample was PBMCs or a T cell subset sorted from them (not recorded which). This clonotype was sampled from an adult woman who had mild COVID-19 (a few samples of this study predate the infection). The sample titles of this study are shuffled in the database, so cell type and time point are left out; the donor was told from shared clones. The DNA is as follows: TGTGCCAGTAGTGGGGGGACGTACGAGTTCTTC. This translates into CASSGGTYEFF.